Below, 18 T cell receptor beta chains from the same sample are listed, as sequenced in a study of blood T cell repertoires in COVID-19. Only in-frame clones appear in the TCRdb table, and some are missing; sequencing was by immunoSEQ multiplex PCR. The sample includes 300,000 to 350,000 clones, roughly 87% of them seen just once. Sequenced sample: PBMCs or T cells enriched from blood (not recorded which). All receptors come from a woman aged 18 to 35 who had recovered from COVID-19.

The chain has TRBV11-3 and TRBJ2-3; 7 bases line up with TRBD2. Trimming cost V 1 base and J 8 bases; bases outside gene matches: 6. This CDR3 spans 14 amino acids. CDR1 SGHNT and CDR2 YENEEA come from the germline V gene. CDR3 residues: CASSLGGEGVTQYF. CDR3 nucleotide sequence: TGTGCCAGCAGCTTAGGAGGGGAGGGAGTTACGCAGTATTTT.

Turning to this clone: In the same sample, other DNA sequences code for this CDR3. The rearrangement joins TRBV2 to TRBJ1-2, with 10 positions matching TRBD1. Germline trimming cut 6 bases from V and 8 bases from J; bases unmatched to any gene: 6. This CDR3 contains 13 residues. CDR1 and CDR2 (germline): SNHLY, FYNNEI. The CDR3 protein is CASRGTGVGGYTF. The CDR3 DNA reads as TGTGCCAGCAGGGGGACAGGGGTCGGAGGCTACACCTTC.

This clone was counted only a few times. V and J are TRBV19 and TRBJ1-1; D possibly corresponds to TRBD1 (5 bases). Germline V gives CDR1 LNHDA, CDR2 SQIVND (reference sequence). The ends were cut back, 6 bases at V and 1 base at J, with 9 bases in the middle. CDR3 length: 13 amino acids. This CDR3 is CASSSTANTEAFF. The CDR3 DNA sequence: TGTGCCAGTAGCTCGACAGCGAACACTGAAGCTTTCTTT. Full variable domain (remainder filled in from reference TRBV19 and TRBJ1-1): DGGITQSPKYLFRKEGQNVTLSCEQNLNHDAMYWYRQDPGQGLRLIYYSQIVNDFQKGDIAEGYSVSREKKESFPLTVTSAQKNPTAFYLCASSSTANTEAFFGQGTRLTVV.

V and J are TRBV27 and TRBJ2-7, with 11 positions matching TRBD1. Per the germline V gene, CDR1 is MNHEY and CDR2 is SMNVEV (reference sequence). Trimming removed 6 bases from V and 5 bases from J; junction bases left unmatched: 6. This CDR3 spans 14 amino acids. DNA for the CDR3: TGTGCCAGCAGAAGGGGGACAGGGGGTCACGAGCAGTACTTC. This encodes CASRRGTGGHEQYF.

The rearrangement uses TRBV3-1 (or the pseudogene TRBV3-2) and TRBJ2-1; 9 bases align to TRBD1. This CDR3 has 15 amino acids. CDR1 and CDR2 from the germline V gene are LGHDT and YNNKEL (reference sequence). The V and J ends lost 4 bases and 5 bases, in that order; junction bases with no gene match: 6. CDR3 nucleotides: TGTGCCAGCAGCCTAGGGACAGGGTTACACAATGAGCAGTTCTTC. Its translation is CASSLGTGLHNEQFF.

The chain couples TRBV13 to TRBJ2-7, with no clear D. The CDR3 runs to 12 residues. V was trimmed by 5 bases and J by 0 bases, leaving 5 bases between them. Germline V gives CDR1 PRHDT, CDR2 FYEKMQ (reference sequence). The CDR3 loop reads CASSLSSYEQYF. The CDR3 DNA is TGTGCCAGCAGCCTAAGCTCCTACGAGCAGTACTTC.

The chain combines TRBV10-1 with TRBJ2-5; 8 bases agree with TRBD1. This CDR3 has 14 amino acids. Germline lookup yields CDR1 WNHNN and CDR2 SYGVQD (reference sequence). Trimming removed 10 bases from V and 4 bases from J; junction bases left unmatched: 11. The CDR3 loop is CAIPKSTGGETQYF. The CDR3 DNA sequence: TGCGCCATCCCAAAATCTACAGGGGGAGAGACCCAGTACTTC.

This clone has more than one count but fewer than ten. The chain combines TRBV4-1 with TRBJ2-1, with TRBD2 matching over 10 bases. This CDR3 has 16 amino acids. The V gene end was trimmed by 2 bases and the J gene end by 1 base; junction bases not matched to a gene: 2. Germline assignment: CDR1 MGHRA and CDR2 YSYEKL. CDR3 sequence: CASSQLAGVSYNEQFF. Written as DNA, the CDR3 is TGCGCCAGCAGCCAACTAGCGGGAGTTTCCTACAATGAGCAGTTCTTC.

The chain employs TRBV11-1 and TRBJ2-3; TRBD2 might be the D (6 bases). Deletions cut 1 base from V and 2 bases from J, with 13 bases between. The germline V gene encodes CDR1 SGHAT and CDR2 FQDESV (reference sequence). CDR3 length equals 16 residues. CDR3: CASSLDPAGHTDTQYF. The CDR3 DNA sequence: TGTGCCAGCAGCTTAGATCCGGCGGGGCACACAGATACGCAGTATTTT.

The genes are TRBV19 and TRBJ1-1; 8 bases match TRBD1. This CDR3 is built from 14 residues. Germline CDR1 LNHDA, CDR2 SQIVND (reference sequence). V dropped 2 bases and J dropped 6; count of bases not matched to a gene: 5. CDR3 sequence reads: CASSIQGARAEAFF. The DNA of the CDR3 is TGTGCCAGTAGTATACAGGGGGCTCGGGCTGAAGCTTTCTTT.

The chain joins TRBV28 to TRBJ1-2; D unresolved. The CDR3 consists of 11 residues. The germline V and J ends were trimmed by 2 bases and 7 bases, with 5 bases remaining between them. CDR1 and CDR2 from the germline V gene are MDHEN and SYDVKM. CDR3 sequence reads: CASSLPGGYTF. The CDR3 DNA is TGTGCCAGCAGTTTACCGGGTGGCTACACCTTC.

This chain joins TRBV5-5 and TRBJ2-3; 7 positions match TRBD2. The CDR3 is 15 amino acids. Germline assignment: CDR1 SGHKS and CDR2 YYEKEE (reference sequence). Trimming removed 3 bases from V and 0 bases from J; junction bases left unmatched: 4. The DNA of the CDR3 is TGTGCCAGCAGCTGGGAGGGGACTAGCACAGATACGCAGTATTTT. Its translation is CASSWEGTSTDTQYF.

This clone was recorded only once. J is TRBJ2-1 and V is TRBV7-3; 8 bases map to TRBD2. There are 17 residues in the CDR3. From germline, CDR1 is SGHTA and CDR2 FQGTGA. J was trimmed by 7 bases and V by 6 bases; bases with no gene match: 17. Here the CDR3 reads CASSTRPAGATLNEQFF. CDR3 DNA sequence: TGTGCCAGCAGTACTAGACCAGCGGGGGCAACCCTAAATGAGCAGTTCTTC.

The chain carries TRBV10-3 and TRBJ2-1; 9 bases match TRBD2. Germline values: CDR1 ENHRY, CDR2 SYGVKD. The CDR3 is 15 residues long. With 5 bases clipped from V and 0 bases from J, the junction kept 2 bases outside the gene matches. The CDR3 sequence is CAISPSGISYNEQFF. The CDR3 coding sequence is TGTGCCATCAGTCCTAGCGGGATCTCCTACAATGAGCAGTTCTTC.

This rearrangement joins TRBV5-4 to TRBJ2-3, with 8 nucleotides matching TRBD2. CDR3 size: 16 residues. The ends lost 0 bases at V and 3 bases at J; junction bases unmatched: 6. CDR1 is SGHNT, CDR2 YYREEE, per germline (reference sequence). The CDR3 DNA sequence: TGTGCCAGCAGCTTGGCTCCGGGGGGGGGTACAGATACGCAGTATTTT. Encoded protein: CASSLAPGGGTDTQYF. The full variable domain, in which reference TRBV5-4 and TRBJ2-3 provide the parts outside the CDR3, is ETGVTQSPTHLIKTRGQQVTLRCSSQSGHNTVSWYQQALGQGPQFIFQYYREEENGRGNFPPRFSGLQFPNYSSELNVNALELDDSALYLCASSLAPGGGTDTQYFGPGTRLTVL.

CDR3: CASSQYLGQPNWEQYF. The CDR3, as DNA: TGTGCCAGTAGTCAATACTTGGGACAGCCCAATTGGGAGCAGTACTTC. The chain couples TRBV19 to TRBJ2-7; TRBD1 aligns across 7 bases. Trimming cost V 5 bases and J 7 bases; bases outside gene matches: 17. CDR3 length: 16 amino acids. The germline CDR1 and CDR2 sequences are LNHDA and SQIVND (reference sequence).

V is TRBV7-2 and J is TRBJ2-5; D possibly corresponds to TRBD2 (6 bases). CDR1 SGHTA and CDR2 FQGNSA come from the germline V gene. This CDR3 contains 14 residues. Trimming stripped 5 bases from V and 1 base from J, with 11 bases between. Here the CDR3 reads CASSQRTTQETQYF. Written as DNA, the CDR3 is TGTGCCAGCAGCCAAAGGACTACCCAAGAGACCCAGTACTTC.

The J gene is TRBJ2-5, the V gene TRBV28; TRBD1 agrees at 7 bases. CDR1 is MDHEN and CDR2 is SYDVKM in the germline V gene. The CDR3 has 15 amino acids. Losses at the gene ends were 4 bases for V and 1 base for J; bases not matched to a gene: 6. The CDR3 sequence: CASSSPGTAQETQYF. In DNA, the CDR3 is TGTGCCAGCAGTTCGCCTGGGACAGCCCAAGAGACCCAGTACTTC.